This T cell receptor (beta chain) was sequenced during a study of T cells expressing NK-cell markers. Study as a whole: With respect to HCMV, most of the eight sequenced donors were seropositive, and one was seronegative.

Details on this clonotype: The target antigen is unknown.

5'RACE template switching built TCR beta cDNA with unique molecular identifiers. TCRdb re-analyzed the 5' RACE reads; it lists each CDR3 protein once, without DNA. This repertoire comprises some 600,000 distinct CDR3 sequences; its ten largest clones make up approximately 3.5%. Overall study results and limits: Six or seven donors carried dominant NKG2C+ clonotypes that made up about 1.0-7.5% of their CD8+ T cells. No clear determination of HCMV specificity was made for expanded NKG2C+ T cell clones.

The sequence was collected from a man between 18 and 35 years old in good health. Sample: blood T cells: a sorted CD56 or NKG2C T cell subset, CD4+ or CD8+ T cells, or bulk PBMC T cells (not recorded which).

CDR3: CASSLSGRISGNTIYF. The chain has TRBV9 and TRBJ1-3; TCRdb names TRBD1, which stays unverified in the absence of DNA. The germline V gene encodes CDR1 SGDLS and CDR2 YYNGEE. This CDR3 has 16 residues.